Presented here are 14 T cell receptor beta chains from one specimen sequenced in a study of blood T cells in healthy people across ages. Next came a second PCR, run for about 7 to 12 cycles, which used a sample-barcoded 5' primer along with a J-beta primer mix. TCRdb itself ran the 5' RACE reads through MiXCR, one entry per CDR3 protein. Here the sample spans fewer than 800,000 distinct CDR3 sequences, approximately 29% being singletons. Sequenced input: blood. These TCRs come from a woman older than 75 in good health.

This clonotype was observed a few times. This chain uses TRBV10-3 with TRBJ2-5; D is unresolved. This CDR3 has 13 residues. CDR1 and CDR2 from the germline V gene are ENHRY and SYGVKD. V was clipped by 3 bases and J by 4 bases, with 9 bases between them. The CDR3 loop reads CAISDPPIETQYF. The CDR3 bases are TGTGCCATCAGTGATCCCCCTATAGAGACCCAGTACTTC.

This clonotype has more than one count but fewer than ten. The chain combines TRBV28 with TRBJ1-5; D gene uncertain. The germline V and J ends were trimmed by 6 bases and 2 bases, with 17 bases remaining between them. Germline CDR1 reads MDHEN; CDR2 reads SYDVKM. CDR3 length: 16 amino acids. DNA for the CDR3: TGTGCCAGCAGCCTGACTGGGATTTCGGGCAATCAGCCCCAGCATTTT. It translates to CASSLTGISGNQPQHF.

On this clonotype itself: This may arise from a read error, as a much more abundant clone is one base away. The chain couples TRBV20-1 to TRBJ2-2, with a tentative D call TRBD1 (5 bases). The germline gives CDR1 DFQATT, CDR2 SNEGSKA (reference sequence). CDR3 length: 14 amino acids. Trimming removed 2 bases from V and 1 base from J, with 8 bases in between. The CDR3 DNA reads as TGCAGTGCTAGATGGGGCATGAACACCGGGGAGCTGTTTTTT. It encodes CSARWGMNTGELFF.

The V gene is TRBV7-2, the J gene TRBJ1-5; 8 bases fit TRBD1. The CDR3 runs to 14 residues. The V gene's germline CDR1 is SGHTA and CDR2 FQGNSA. V lost 5 bases, J lost 7 bases, and 7 bases stayed unmatched. The CDR3 is CASSPDRAGQPQHF. In DNA form, the CDR3 reads TGTGCCAGCAGCCCGGACAGGGCTGGCCAGCCCCAGCATTTT.

With regard to this clonotype: A much larger clone differs by one base, so this may be a read error. The chain couples TRBV10-3 to TRBJ2-1, with D tentatively TRBD1 (5 bases). V lost 7 bases and J 6 bases, leaving 13 bases between the germline ends. The germline gives CDR1 ENHRY, CDR2 SYGVKD. There are 13 residues in the CDR3. CDR3: CAIKAGFSNEQFF. DNA for the CDR3: TGTGCCATCAAGGCAGGGTTTTCCAATGAGCAGTTCTTC.

The chain employs TRBV3-1 and TRBJ2-1; D not resolved. V lost 3 bases and J lost 6, with 9 bases in between. Germline V gene data show CDR1 as LGHDT and CDR2 as YNNKEL (reference sequence). The CDR3 has 13 amino acids. The CDR3 region has the DNA TGTGCCAGCAGCCACCTGAGGAGCAATGAGCAGTTCTTC. Encoded protein: CASSHLRSNEQFF.

This clonotype was observed at least ten times. This rearrangement joins TRBV28 to TRBJ2-1, with 13 bases lining up with TRBD2. Germline CDR1 reads MDHEN; CDR2 reads SYDVKM. The CDR3 has 18 residues. The ends lost 4 bases at V and 7 bases at J; junction bases unmatched: 13. CDR3 DNA: TGTGCCAGCAGTTCCGGGACTAGCGGGAAAAACCCGAGGAATGAGCAGTTCTTC. Residues: CASSSGTSGKNPRNEQFF.

This clonotype was seen at least ten times. The chain is built from TRBV7-2 and TRBJ1-2; TRBD1 matches 7 bases. V lost 4 bases to trimming and J lost 3 bases; unmatched junction nucleotides: 8. CDR1 is SGHTA, CDR2 FQGNSA, per germline. This CDR3 is 15 amino acids long. This CDR3 reads CASSSETGSYYGYTF. The CDR3 region has the DNA TGTGCCAGCAGCTCAGAGACAGGGTCTTACTATGGCTACACCTTC. The complete variable domain, with remaining parts taken from reference TRBV7-2 and TRBJ1-2, reads GAGVSQSPSNKVTEKGKDVELRCDPISGHTALYWYRQSLGQGLEFLIYFQGNSAPDKSGLPSDRFSAERTGGSVSTLTIQRTQQEDSAVYLCASSSETGSYYGYTFGSGTRLTVV.

This clonotype was seen only a few times. It may be a read error: a sequence one base away is much more abundant. The chain couples TRBV28 to TRBJ2-5, with a weak D call TRBD1 (5 bases). This CDR3 contains 15 residues. Trimming stripped 6 bases from V and 11 bases from J, with 25 bases between. Per germline, CDR1 MDHEN and CDR2 SYDVKM. The CDR3 protein is CASSLTSTARGEQYF. Here the CDR3 DNA reads TGTGCCAGCAGCTTAACATCGACAGCCCGTGGAGAGCAGTACTTC.

Regarding this clonotype: An end of the junction differs from the germline gene, which may be a read error. The chain recombines TRBV12-3 or TRBV12-4 with TRBJ2-3; no clear D. The CDR3 consists of 16 residues. The CDR3 spells CASSLFRRVRTDAQYF. In DNA form, the CDR3 reads TGTGCCAGCAGCCTTTTTCGACGGGTCCGCACAGATGCGCAGTATTTT.

A note on this clonotype: The junction departs from the called germline gene at one end, perhaps through a read error. This chain links TRBV28 with TRBJ2-3; D is perhaps TRBD1 or TRBD2 (6 bases each). The germline V gene has CDR1 MDHEN and CDR2 SYDVKM. CDR3 length: 11 residues. The DNA of the CDR3 is TGTACCAGCAGCCTAGGGGGGACGCAGTATTTT. It is translated as CTSSLGGTQYF.

V and J are TRBV2 and TRBJ2-5; 8 bases map to TRBD2. V shed 4 bases, J shed 13 bases, and the junction held 17 bases outside the gene matches. The CDR3 consists of 15 residues. Per the germline V gene, CDR1 is SNHLY and CDR2 is FYNNEI. CDR3 protein: CASSATGGAYNERYF. Written as DNA, the CDR3 is TGTGCCAGCAGTGCAACCGGGGGGGCGTACAATGAGCGGTACTTC. Filled out from reference TRBV2 and TRBJ2-5, the complete variable domain reads EPEVTQTPSHQVTQMGQEVILRCVPISNHLYFYWYRQILGQKVEFLVSFYNNEISEKSEIFDDQFSVERPDGSNFTLKIRSTKLEDSAMYFCASSATGGAYNERYFGPGTRLLVL.

This clonotype was observed at least ten times. The chain recombines TRBV5-4 with TRBJ1-2, with 7 bases identical to TRBD1. V lost 4 bases, J lost 5 bases, and 5 bases stayed unmatched. CDR3 length: 13 amino acids. Germline V gene sequence: CDR1 SGHNT, CDR2 YYREEE (reference sequence). In DNA, the CDR3 is TGTGCCAGCAGCCACGACAGGGAATATGGCTACACCTTC. Protein sequence: CASSHDREYGYTF.

In regard to this clonotype: One end of the junction varies from germline; a read error may be responsible. The chain is built from TRBV5-6 and TRBJ2-6; possibly TRBD1 or TRBD2 for D (6 bases each). Per the germline V gene, CDR1 is SGHDT and CDR2 is YYEEEE. The CDR3 runs 15 residues. DNA of the CDR3: TGTGCCAGCGGCTTAGGGGGGTCTGGGGCCAACGTCCCGACTTTC. Its protein is CASGLGGSGANVPTF.